Listed here are 19 T cell receptor beta chains from one sample, sequenced in a study of cytomegalovirus exposure and HLA in healthy donors. 60 Vbeta and 13 Jbeta primers were used in PCR. Clones were read by immunoSEQ multiplex PCR, and TCRdb kept only the in-frame ones, dropping some. The profile shows approximately 110,000 clones, roughly 69% of them singletons. Sequences were obtained from PBMCs. Receptor source: a man aged 50 to 60 in good health and CMV-seropositive.

J is TRBJ1-3 and V is TRBV5-5; 9 bases agree with TRBD1. The germline gives CDR1 SGHKS, CDR2 YYEKEE (reference sequence). V shed 3 bases, J shed 4 bases, and the junction held 11 bases outside the gene matches. This CDR3 is built from 17 residues. Written as DNA, the CDR3 is TGTGCCAGCAGCTCGGGGTTCGGGACAGGGAAGGGAAACACCATATATTTT. Protein product: CASSSGFGTGKGNTIYF.

This chain connects TRBV18 to TRBJ2-7; 9 nucleotides agree with TRBD1. The CDR3 is 14 amino acids. Germline V gives CDR1 KGHSH, CDR2 LQKENI. V trimming: 3 bases; J trimming: 7 bases; junction bases outside the gene matches: 7. The CDR3 nucleotides are TGTGCCAGCTCACCCGGGACAGGGAACTGGGAGCAGTACTTC. Protein sequence: CASSPGTGNWEQYF.

This clone was seen a few times. The gene calls are TRBV21-1 and TRBJ2-7; the D segment call TRBD1 is taken from the table without a DNA check. TRBV21-1 represents a pseudogene. The CDR3 runs 15 residues. The CDR3 DNA is TGTGCCAGCAGTTTAGACAGGGGTCTCCCCTACGAGCAGTACTTC. It is translated as CASSLDRGLPYEQYF.

This clone has just a few counts. The rearrangement links TRBV7-3 to TRBJ2-3; 8 bases match TRBD2. Germline V gene data show CDR1 as SGHTA and CDR2 as FQGTGA. The CDR3 consists of 14 residues. V dropped 4 bases and J dropped 5; count of bases not matched to a gene: 5. CDR3 in amino acids: CASSWGGGRDTQYF. CDR3 nucleotide sequence: TGTGCCAGCAGCTGGGGCGGGGGGCGAGATACGCAGTATTTT.

CDR3 nucleotide sequence: TGCGCCAGCAGCCAAGAGACTAGCGTGAAGACCCAGTACTTC. It specifies CASSQETSVKTQYF. The chain carries TRBV4-1 and TRBJ2-5; 8 bases are a match to TRBD2. Looked up from germline, CDR1 is MGHRA and CDR2 is YSYEKL. The CDR3 sequence is 14 residues long. V lost 0 bases and J lost 6; bases outside the gene matches: 3.

The gene calls are TRBV5-4 and TRBJ2-7; the match to TRBD2 covers 8 bases. This CDR3 has 15 residues. Germline CDR1 and CDR2: SGHNT and YYREEE (reference sequence). V gave up 2 bases and J gave up 5 bases; unmatched junction bases: 9. As DNA, the CDR3 is TGTGCCAGCAGCTTAAACTCGGGACTAGTAAACGAGCAGTACTTC. This translates into CASSLNSGLVNEQYF.

Regarding this clone: The sample has other DNA sequences that encode this CDR3 too. This rearrangement joins TRBV11-2 to TRBJ2-5; D remains ambiguous. Germline CDR1 is SGHAT and CDR2 is FQNNGV. This CDR3 region has 11 residues. Trimming stripped 5 bases from V and 1 base from J, with 2 bases between. The CDR3: CASSLQETQYF. The DNA for the CDR3 is TGTGCCAGCAGCCTCCAAGAGACCCAGTACTTC.

V gene TRBV19 combines with J gene TRBJ2-7; TRBD1 is a possible D gene (6 bases). CDR3 length equals 15 residues. Trimming took off 5 bases at V and 3 bases at J, with 17 bases between the two ends. CDR1 is LNHDA, CDR2 SQIVND, per germline (reference sequence). The CDR3 protein is CASSPNSGVIYEQYF. As DNA, the CDR3 is TGTGCCAGTAGTCCGAACTCAGGGGTTATCTACGAGCAGTACTTC.

This chain links TRBV6-1 with TRBJ1-1; D not resolved. Trimming removed 2 bases from V and 1 base from J, with 5 bases in between. CDR1 and CDR2 (germline): MNHNS, SASEGT. There are 13 residues in the CDR3. Here the CDR3 reads CASSEFRNTEAFF. CDR3 coding DNA: TGTGCCAGCAGTGAATTTAGGAACACTGAAGCTTTCTTT.

The chain employs TRBV7-9 and TRBJ2-1, with 14 bases lining up with TRBD2. V dropped 4 bases and J dropped 7; count of bases not matched to a gene: 9. Germline V gives CDR1 SEHNR, CDR2 FQNEAQ (reference sequence). The CDR3 is 17 amino acids. The CDR3 DNA is TGTGCCAGCAGCTCAATCAAGGGACTAGCGGGAGCTAATGAGCAGTTCTTC. Amino acids: CASSSIKGLAGANEQFF.

V and J are TRBV27 and TRBJ1-2, with TRBD1 matching 7 bases. CDR3 length: 16 residues. Germline V gene sequence: CDR1 MNHEY, CDR2 SMNVEV (reference sequence). J lost 5 bases, V lost 3 bases, and 12 bases had no gene match. The CDR3 protein is CASSFSPGTEIYGYTF. Here the CDR3 DNA reads TGTGCCAGCAGTTTCAGTCCCGGGACAGAGATATATGGCTACACCTTC.

V gene TRBV5-1 combines with J gene TRBJ2-1; 10 positions agree with TRBD2. Germline V gene lookup returns CDR1 SGHRS and CDR2 YFSETQ. V dropped 3 bases and J dropped 8; count of bases not matched to a gene: 8. CDR3 length: 15 amino acids. The CDR3 spells CASSSPSGSVDEQFF. CDR3 sequence (DNA): TGCGCCAGCAGCTCCCCTAGCGGGAGTGTTGATGAGCAGTTCTTC.

This clone was detected only a few times. CDR3 in amino acids: CSARDRVNIQYF. The CDR3 region has the DNA TGCAGCGCTAGGGACAGGGTAAACATTCAGTACTTC. The rearrangement links TRBV29-1 to TRBJ2-4; TRBD1 aligns across 9 bases. The ends lost 7 bases at V and 6 bases at J; junction bases unmatched: 4. CDR1 and CDR2 from the germline V gene are SQVTM and ANQGSEA. The CDR3 contains 12 residues.

The rearrangement links TRBV4-2 to TRBJ2-3; D gene uncertain. CDR3 length: 13 residues. Germline V gene data show CDR1 as LGHNA and CDR2 as YNFKEQ. V lost 4 bases, J lost 4 bases, and 9 bases lay in between. Here the CDR3 reads CASSLLVSDTQYF. In nucleotides, the CDR3 is TGTGCCAGCAGCCTATTAGTTTCAGATACGCAGTATTTT.

The chain employs TRBV6-1 and TRBJ1-4; D is undetermined. In germline, CDR1 is MNHNS, CDR2 SASEGT. The V end was cut by 5 bases, the J end by 4 bases, with 11 bases between. The CDR3 consists of 14 residues. The CDR3 DNA is TGTGCCAGCAGTATTTCGGGAATTAATGAAAAACTGTTTTTT. Translating gives CASSISGINEKLFF.

This clone appeared a few times. This sequence joins TRBV5-6 and TRBJ1-1; maybe TRBD1 (6 bases). The CDR3 loop spans 16 amino acids. The V end lost 0 bases, the J end lost 3 bases, and 15 bases lay between the germline ends. CDR1 is SGHDT and CDR2 is YYEEEE in the germline V gene. As DNA, the CDR3 is TGTGCCAGCAGCTTGGGACAGGCCCGGGAGGACACTGAAGCTTTCTTT. It yields the protein CASSLGQAREDTEAFF.

The genes are TRBV4-1 and TRBJ1-3; perhaps TRBD1 as D (6 bases). The CDR3 totals 16 residues. With 0 bases removed from V and 4 bases from J, the gap between germline ends came to 13 bases. Germline-derived CDR1 and CDR2 are MGHRA and YSYEKL. The CDR3 sequence is CASSQENRVTGNTIYF. The CDR3 DNA reads TGCGCCAGCAGCCAAGAGAACAGGGTAACCGGAAACACCATATATTTT.

V is TRBV19 and J is TRBJ1-4, with 7 bases identical to TRBD1. Germline values: CDR1 LNHDA, CDR2 SQIVND (reference sequence). Unmatched junction bases numbered 6, after V lost 3 bases and J lost 5 bases. This CDR3 region has 15 residues. Here the CDR3 DNA reads TGTGCCAGTAGTATCAACAGGGGAGCGAATGAAAAACTGTTTTTT. It yields the protein CASSINRGANEKLFF.

The J gene is TRBJ1-3, the V gene TRBV6-5; D is unclear. CDR3 size: 14 residues. Germline V gives CDR1 MNHEY, CDR2 SVGAGI. Deletions cut 2 bases from V and 2 bases from J, with 7 bases between. The CDR3 region is CASSYQITGNTIYF. In nucleotides, the CDR3 is TGTGCCAGCAGTTACCAGATAACTGGAAACACCATATATTTT.